These 29 T cell receptor beta chains share one sample of origin, sequenced in a study of blood T cells in healthy people across ages. The use of a sample-barcoded 5' primer and a J-beta primer mix characterized a second PCR of roughly 6 to 11 cycles. One entry per CDR3 protein, called by TCRdb with MiXCR from the 5' RACE reads. The sample shows 550,000 to 700,000 distinct CDR3 sequences, 27% of them seen only once. Material: blood. The origin of the receptors is a woman between 65 and 79 years old in good health.

The V call is TRBV12-3 or TRBV12-4, the J call TRBJ2-7; D perhaps matches TRBD1 (6 bases). V was cut by 7 bases and J by 4 bases, with 14 bases left in between. The CDR3 is 13 amino acids. The CDR3 nucleotides read TGTGCCAGCAACCAGGGACACAAATACGAGCAGTACTTC. Encoded protein: CASNQGHKYEQYF.

This clonotype was counted a few times. The genes are TRBV7-2 and TRBJ2-5, with 7 bases identical to TRBD2. The CDR3 sequence is 12 residues long. Germline CDR1 and CDR2: SGHTA and FQGNSA. The J segment lost 9 bases and the V segment lost 5 bases, leaving 6 bases of the junction unmatched. CDR3 sequence (DNA): TGTGCCAGCAGCCAATCTCGGGAGGCCCAGTACTTC. Its translation is CASSQSREAQYF. Full variable domain (remainder filled in from reference TRBV7-2 and TRBJ2-5): GAGVSQSPSNKVTEKGKDVELRCDPISGHTALYWYRQSLGQGLEFLIYFQGNSAPDKSGLPSDRFSAERTGGSVSTLTIQRTQQEDSAVYLCASSQSREAQYFGPGTRLLVL.

This clonotype was observed a handful of times. V gene TRBV12-5 combines with J gene TRBJ2-6; D remains unclear. CDR1 is LGHNT, CDR2 FRNRAP, per germline. This CDR3 spans 14 amino acids. With 6 bases removed from V and 1 base from J, the gap between germline ends came to 7 bases. CDR3 sequence (DNA): TGTGCTAGTGGGAAGGGTTCTGGGGCCAACGTCCTGACTTTC. Amino acids: CASGKGSGANVLTF.

J is TRBJ2-7 and V is TRBV5-1, with 7 bases aligning to TRBD1. J was trimmed by 5 bases and V by 1 base; bases with no gene match: 6. The CDR3 has 14 residues. Germline CDR1 and CDR2: SGHRS and YFSETQ. CDR3 coding DNA: TGCGCCAGCAGCTTGAGCGGACAGGATAACGAGCAGTACTTC. Translation: CASSLSGQDNEQYF.

Concerning this clonotype itself: An end of the junction differs from the germline gene, which may be a read error. V is TRBV7-2 and J is TRBJ2-7; D is uncertain. Germline V lookup: CDR1 SGHTA, CDR2 FQGNSA. This CDR3 spans 13 amino acids. This CDR3 is CASSSATVYEQYF. The CDR3 DNA reads as TGTGCCAGTAGCTCCGCGACGGTGTACGAGCAGTACTTC.

The V gene is TRBV5-1, the J gene TRBJ2-1; TRBD2 agrees at 10 bases. This CDR3 is 14 amino acids long. V dropped 4 bases and J dropped 6; count of bases not matched to a gene: 4. CDR1 SGHRS and CDR2 YFSETQ come from the germline V gene. The CDR3 bases are TGCGCCAGCAGCAGGAGGACTAGCGGCAATGAGCAGTTCTTC. Amino acid sequence: CASSRRTSGNEQFF.

This chain links TRBV15 with TRBJ1-2; no definite D call. The V gene's germline CDR1 is LNHNV and CDR2 YYDKDF (reference sequence). V dropped 0 bases and J dropped 2 bases, with 4 bases sitting between them. CDR3 length equals 13 residues. The CDR3 region is CATSREGNYGYTF. Here the CDR3 DNA reads TGTGCCACCAGCAGAGAGGGAAACTATGGCTACACCTTC.

In regard to this clonotype: Mismatch with germline at one junction end may stem from a read error. The chain is built from TRBV6-2 or TRBV6-3 and TRBJ2-7, with D tentatively TRBD2 (6 bases). Germline lookup yields CDR1 MNHEY and CDR2 SVGEGT. CDR3 length: 13 residues. The CDR3 nucleotides are TGTGCTAGCACCCTGACTAGTTCCAGCGAGCAGTACTTC. Protein product: CASTLTSSSEQYF.

The chain has TRBV20-1 and TRBJ1-2, with D tentatively TRBD1 (5 bases). Germline V gene sequence: CDR1 DFQATT, CDR2 SNEGSKA (reference sequence). V dropped 4 bases and J dropped 4 bases, with 10 bases sitting between them. There are 12 residues in the CDR3. The CDR3 protein is CSAKDTLYGYTF. The CDR3 DNA reads as TGCAGTGCTAAGGACACTCTCTATGGCTACACCTTC.

The rearrangement uses TRBV12-5 and TRBJ2-1; 8 bases are a match to TRBD1. The V segment lost 6 bases and the J segment 8 bases; nucleotides outside the gene matches: 6. This CDR3 has 13 amino acids. From germline, CDR1 is LGHNT and CDR2 FRNRAP. CDR3 sequence: CASGPTGVDEQFF. CDR3 DNA sequence: TGTGCTAGTGGCCCGACAGGGGTCGATGAGCAGTTCTTC.

This clonotype was observed a few times. In nucleotides, the CDR3 is TGTGCCAGCAGTTTCGAGGGGTATGCACCCCTCCACTTT. The encoded protein is CASSFEGYAPLHF. The chain recombines TRBV6-2 or TRBV6-3 with TRBJ1-6; D is possibly TRBD1 (5 bases). This CDR3 is built from 13 residues. Germline CDR1 and CDR2: MNHEY and SVGEGT. Trimming pared 4 bases from V and 11 bases from J, leaving 12 bases between.

The V call is TRBV20-1, the J call TRBJ2-1, with 14 bases lining up with TRBD2. The CDR3 has 17 residues. The V and J ends lost 1 base and 2 bases, in that order; junction bases with no gene match: 4. Germline CDR1 is DFQATT and CDR2 is SNEGSKA (reference sequence). CDR3 sequence reads: CSARGLAGGNPYNEQFF. The CDR3 coding sequence is TGCAGTGCTAGAGGACTAGCGGGGGGGAATCCCTACAATGAGCAGTTCTTC.

This clonotype has only a few counts. A junction end diverges from the germline sequence, so it may reflect a read error. The chain uses TRBV20-1 and TRBJ1-1; the D gene is possibly TRBD1 (6 bases). Germline V gene data show CDR1 as DFQATT and CDR2 as SNEGSKA (reference sequence). The CDR3 has 16 amino acids. The CDR3 DNA sequence: TGCAGTGCTCGGCCCATAGGGGGGCGCGATATGGCTGAAACTTTCTTT. It yields the protein CSARPIGGRDMAETFF.

V is TRBV18 and J is TRBJ1-4, with 8 bases that match TRBD1. Germline lookup yields CDR1 KGHSH and CDR2 LQKENI. Trimming removed 1 base from V and 7 bases from J; junction bases left unmatched: 5. The CDR3 is made up of 15 amino acids. The CDR3 region has the DNA TGTGCCAGCTCACCACGATTGGACAGGGTTGAAAAACTGTTTTTT. Protein: CASSPRLDRVEKLFF.

V is TRBV29-1 and J is TRBJ2-5; the D gene is possibly TRBD2 (6 bases). The J call may not be correct, given that the DNA end is closer to TRBJ2-1. Germline V gives CDR1 SQVTM, CDR2 ANQGSEA. CDR3 length: 13 amino acids. Here the CDR3 DNA reads TGCAGCGTTGTGCGGGGCCACTACAATGAGCAGTTCTTC. Its translation: CSVVRGHYNEQFF.

This clonotype was counted many times. Germline is not matched at one junction end, which may reflect a read error. The rearrangement joins TRBV5-1 to TRBJ2-5, with D uncertain. CDR1 is SGHRS and CDR2 is YFSETQ in the germline V gene. The CDR3 loop spans 12 amino acids. CDR3 region: CASSLTKETQYF. CDR3 nucleotide sequence: TGTGCCAGCAGCTTAACGAAAGAGACCCAGTACTTC.

This clonotype occurred many times. This chain joins TRBV7-2 and TRBJ2-7; D is unresolved. CDR3 length: 12 amino acids. Trimming left V 3 bases short and J 3 bases short, with 6 bases between. In germline, CDR1 is SGHTA, CDR2 FQGNSA. The CDR3 spells CASSFTGYEQYF. DNA for the CDR3: TGTGCCAGCAGCTTTACGGGCTACGAGCAGTACTTC.

This clonotype showed up many times. The rearrangement uses TRBV7-8 and TRBJ2-6, with D unclear. The CDR3 spans 14 residues. Germline values: CDR1 SGHVS, CDR2 FQNEAQ. V lost 4 bases to trimming and J lost 1 base, with 5 bases between them. CDR3 DNA: TGTGCCAGCAGCTCGAATTCTGGGGCCAACGTCCTGACTTTC. Translation gives CASSSNSGANVLTF.

The rearrangement uses TRBV11-2 and TRBJ2-3; D may correspond to TRBD1 or TRBD2 (6 bases each). V was trimmed by 5 bases and J by 5 bases, leaving 14 bases between them. This CDR3 has 14 amino acids. Germline CDR1 SGHAT, CDR2 FQNNGV. The CDR3 coding sequence is TGTGCCAGCAGCGACGTGGGGGGCGGAGATACGCAGTATTTT. This encodes CASSDVGGGDTQYF.

This clonotype appeared a few times. The chain combines TRBV5-1 with TRBJ2-5; D assignment may be TRBD1 or TRBD2 (7 bases each). V was pared by 2 bases and J by 1 base, with 12 bases between. The CDR3 extends over 15 amino acids. The germline V gene has CDR1 SGHRS and CDR2 YFSETQ. In nucleotides, the CDR3 is TGCGCCAGCAGCTTAGCGGGACAGACCCAAGAGACCCAGTACTTC. Protein sequence: CASSLAGQTQETQYF.

Worth noting for this clonotype: A read error is possible here, since a much larger clone lies one base away. The chain is built from TRBV10-3 and TRBJ2-3; D gene uncertain. The CDR3 is made up of 13 amino acids. CDR1 ENHRY and CDR2 SYGVKD come from the germline V gene. In DNA, the CDR3 is TGTGCCATCAGTGAGGCACGCTTCGATACGCATTATTTT. It codes for CAISEARFDTHYF.

This clonotype was observed a handful of times. The rearrangement uses TRBV20-1 and TRBJ1-1; D might be TRBD1 (6 bases). V was pared by 0 bases and J by 5 bases, with 16 bases between. Germline lookup yields CDR1 DFQATT and CDR2 SNEGSKA (reference sequence). This CDR3 region has 15 residues. The CDR3 nucleotides are TGCAGTGCTAGAGACCCCACAGGGTGGGTTACTGAAGCTTTCTTT. Its protein product is CSARDPTGWVTEAFF.

V gene TRBV4-2 combines with J gene TRBJ2-5; 12 nucleotides align to TRBD2. The J call could be wrong; TRBJ2-7 is a better fit for the DNA end. Germline values: CDR1 LGHNA, CDR2 YNFKEQ. The CDR3 consists of 15 residues. The CDR3 bases are TGTGCCAGCAGCCAAGGGACTAGCGGGGTTGTCGAGCAGTACTTC. It is translated as CASSQGTSGVVEQYF.

This rearrangement joins TRBV18 to TRBJ2-1; D tentatively fits TRBD1 or TRBD2 (6 bases each). TRBJ2-7 explains the end of the DNA better; the J call may be wrong. The germline CDR1 and CDR2 sequences are KGHSH and LQKENI. This CDR3 contains 15 residues. For the CDR3, the DNA is TGTGCCAGCTCACCATCGGGGGCCGCGGGCTACGAGCAGTACTTC. Translating gives CASSPSGAAGYEQYF.

This clonotype appeared a few times. The chain employs TRBV5-1 and TRBJ2-5; 10 positions match TRBD1. J gave up 5 bases and V 4 bases, and 8 bases lay outside the gene matches. The CDR3 loop spans 15 amino acids. CDR1 is SGHRS, CDR2 YFSETQ, per germline. CDR3 coding DNA: TGCGCCAGCAGCGAAGGGACAGGGGCATTTGAGACCCAGTACTTC. This sequence encodes CASSEGTGAFETQYF.

This chain connects TRBV27 to TRBJ1-6; tentatively, D is TRBD1 (5 bases). The CDR3 loop spans 15 amino acids. Per germline, CDR1 MNHEY and CDR2 SMNVEV (reference sequence). V shed 2 bases and J shed 13 bases, with 18 bases lying between them. The CDR3, as DNA: TGTGCCAGCAGTTTACAACCCGGGCCCGAGGGGCCCCTCCACTTT. Amino acid sequence: CASSLQPGPEGPLHF.

The V gene is TRBV4-2, the J gene TRBJ1-4, with TRBD1 matching over 8 bases. The V and J ends lost 4 bases and 4 bases, in that order; junction bases with no gene match: 8. Germline CDR1 LGHNA, CDR2 YNFKEQ. The CDR3 is 16 amino acids. CDR3 DNA sequence: TGTGCCAGCAGCCCTCGACAGGGGATCAGTAATGAAAAACTGTTTTTT. The encoded protein is CASSPRQGISNEKLFF.

CDR3: CASSLMAGGQETQYF. CDR3 in DNA: TGTGCCAGCAGCTTAATGGCGGGGGGGCAAGAGACCCAGTACTTC. This chain links TRBV7-2 with TRBJ2-5; 9 nucleotides agree with TRBD2. Germline values: CDR1 SGHTA, CDR2 FQGNSA. This CDR3 region has 15 residues. The trim removed 2 bases at V and 2 bases at J, leaving 3 bases unmatched.

CDR3 sequence (DNA): TGTGCCATCAGCGACCCCCAAAAAGAGACCCAGTACTTC. Amino acids: CAISDPQKETQYF. This chain connects TRBV10-3 to TRBJ2-5; no reliable D call. The CDR3 length is 13 residues. V lost 6 bases and J lost 3, with 11 bases in between. Germline CDR1 and CDR2: ENHRY and SYGVKD.